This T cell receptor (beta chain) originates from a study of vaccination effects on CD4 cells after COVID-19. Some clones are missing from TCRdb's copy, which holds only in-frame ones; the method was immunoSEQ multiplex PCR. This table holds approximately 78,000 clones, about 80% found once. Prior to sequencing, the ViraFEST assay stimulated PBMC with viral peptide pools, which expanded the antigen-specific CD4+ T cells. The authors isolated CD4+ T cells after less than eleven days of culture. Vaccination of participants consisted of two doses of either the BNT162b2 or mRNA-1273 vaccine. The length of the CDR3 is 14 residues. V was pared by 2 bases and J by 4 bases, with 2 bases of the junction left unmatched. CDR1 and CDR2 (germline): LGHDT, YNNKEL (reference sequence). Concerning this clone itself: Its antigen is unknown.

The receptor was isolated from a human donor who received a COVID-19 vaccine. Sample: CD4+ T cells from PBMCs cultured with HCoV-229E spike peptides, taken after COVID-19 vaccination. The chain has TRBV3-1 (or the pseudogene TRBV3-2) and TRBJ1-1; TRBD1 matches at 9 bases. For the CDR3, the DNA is TGTGCCAGCAGCCAACAACAGGGGGCCACTGAAGCTTTCTTT. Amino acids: CASSQQQGATEAFF.